These T cell receptor beta chains were read from a single sample in a study of tumor and adjacent non-tumor tissue in lung cancer. TCRdb re-called the multiplex PCR reads with MiXCR, one entry per CDR3 protein. The sample consists of about 100,000 distinct CDR3 sequences, more than 55% of them appearing once. The sequenced sample consisted of distant non-tumor lung tissue. These receptors all stem from a young man with non-small cell lung cancer. CDR3s leave out the opening cysteine and the closing phenylalanine or tryptophan. Each record gives: V gene, CDR3 protein.

v_gene: TRBV20-1; CDR3aa: SAITGGFSNEQF
v_gene: TRBV10-2; CDR3aa: TSSESVIGAPGQY
v_gene: TRBV12-3/TRBV12-4; CDR3aa: ASNTLGVGTQY
v_gene: TRBV29-1; CDR3aa: SVGGTSAYEQY
v_gene: TRBV6-6; CDR3aa: ASSYSGWPLGETRY
v_gene: TRBV20-1; CDR3aa: SVQGRTDSQY
v_gene: TRBV11-2; CDR3aa: ASSLSQGEQY
v_gene: TRBV11-3; CDR3aa: ASSPEVIDTQY
v_gene: TRBV11-2; CDR3aa: GSIRTRTDTQY
v_gene: TRBV11-2; CDR3aa: ASRKLAGGPGTQY
v_gene: TRBV5-1; CDR3aa: ASSLDGHMNTEAF
v_gene: TRBV11-2; CDR3aa: ASGPWTDHYDEQF
v_gene: TRBV6-1; CDR3aa: ASRATGDLDYEQY
v_gene: TRBV13; CDR3aa: ASSLELGGTYEQY
v_gene: TRBV4-1; CDR3aa: AGSQDLYRGNYGYT
v_gene: TRBV11-2; CDR3aa: ASGRPRGQETQY
v_gene: TRBV5-6; CDR3aa: ASSLFIVTEAF
v_gene: TRBV20-1; CDR3aa: SGGSGGNTDTQY
v_gene: TRBV12-5; CDR3aa: ASGLGLGGQY
v_gene: TRBV20-1; CDR3aa: SARVSGGGEQY
v_gene: TRBV20-1; CDR3aa: SARDLLTSGNTGELF
v_gene: TRBV6-1; CDR3aa: DSSAHSGTGESNQPQH
v_gene: TRBV6-5; CDR3aa: ASEQGYEQY